A single sample gave rise to the 3 T cell receptor beta chains below, sequenced in a study of T-cell reconstitution after alpha-beta-depleted transplantation in children. Preparation of the TCRbeta library involved a method that used unique molecular identifiers. TCRdb reprocessed the PCR reads via MiXCR and lists one record per CDR3 protein. The sample contains hundreds of thousands of distinct CDR3 sequences, about 15% of which appear only once. The sequencing here drew on PBMCs from the stem cell graft donor, taken from the stem cell graft. These receptors were collected from a human donor who donated a stem cell graft to a child with acute myeloid leukemia.

The chain carries TRBV28 and TRBJ1-5; D gene unclear. The V end lost 8 bases, the J end lost 4 bases, and 18 bases lay between the germline ends. Germline V CDR1 and CDR2: MDHEN, SYDVKM. The CDR3 runs to 15 residues. The CDR3 reads CASSTGVPVNQPQHF. The CDR3 region has the DNA TGTGCCAGCTCTACCGGAGTCCCGGTGAATCAGCCCCAGCATTTT.

The chain carries TRBV3-1 and TRBJ1-1; TRBD1 might be the D (5 bases). The CDR3 is made up of 14 amino acids. Trimming took 7 bases from V and 5 from J, leaving 17 bases between them. Germline V lookup: CDR1 LGHDT, CDR2 YNNKEL (reference sequence). The CDR3 reads CASTFDSRGTEAFF. CDR3 sequence (DNA): TGTGCCAGCACATTTGACAGCCGAGGGACTGAAGCTTTCTTT.

This chain connects TRBV10-3 to TRBJ2-3, with 8 bases lining up with TRBD1. Germline CDR1 is ENHRY and CDR2 is SYGVKD. The CDR3 length is 16 residues. The ends lost 5 bases at V and 3 bases at J; junction bases unmatched: 10. The CDR3: CAISFLDRADTDTQYF. The CDR3 coding sequence is TGTGCCATCAGTTTTTTGGACAGGGCCGATACAGATACGCAGTATTTT.